This TCR beta chain derives from a study of glioma-infiltrating T cells. The iRepertoire nested amplicon-rescue multiplex PCR amplified TCR alpha and beta CDR3s from RNA. Tissue mRNA or PBMC total RNA, roughly 90-400 ng, went into one-step reverse transcription and amplification. TCRdb passed the multiplex PCR reads through MiXCR, listing each CDR3 protein once. The sample carries 4,500 or so distinct CDR3 sequences, under 25% recorded once. Regarding this clonotype: Its antigen is unknown. An end of the junction differs from the germline gene, which may be a read error.

The study, taken as a whole, reports: CDR3 overlap between tissue and blood was very small.

Germline lookup yields CDR1 MNHEY and CDR2 SVGAGI. This CDR3 contains 14 residues. The specimen was glioma tissue, nonneoplastic brain tissue, or PBMCs (not recorded which). The V call is TRBV6-5, the J call TRBJ2-1; D might be TRBD2 (7 bases). This clonotype originated in a human donor with low-grade glioma or glioblastoma, undergoing nonglioma brain surgery, or in good health (not recorded which). As DNA, the CDR3 is TGTGCCAGTAGTTACACGAGGGGGGCGGGGGCGACGGTCTTC. Translating gives CASSYTRGAGATVF.